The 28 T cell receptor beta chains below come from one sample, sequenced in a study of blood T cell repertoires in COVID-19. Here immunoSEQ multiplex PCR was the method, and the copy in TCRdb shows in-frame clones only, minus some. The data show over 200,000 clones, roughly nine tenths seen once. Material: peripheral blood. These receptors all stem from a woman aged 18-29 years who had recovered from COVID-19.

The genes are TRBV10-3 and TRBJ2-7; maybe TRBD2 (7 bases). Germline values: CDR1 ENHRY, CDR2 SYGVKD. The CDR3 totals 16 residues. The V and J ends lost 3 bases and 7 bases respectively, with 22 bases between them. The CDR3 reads CAISDIDGRGRGEQYF. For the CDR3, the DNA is TGTGCCATCAGTGATATAGACGGAAGGGGGAGGGGAGAGCAGTACTTC.

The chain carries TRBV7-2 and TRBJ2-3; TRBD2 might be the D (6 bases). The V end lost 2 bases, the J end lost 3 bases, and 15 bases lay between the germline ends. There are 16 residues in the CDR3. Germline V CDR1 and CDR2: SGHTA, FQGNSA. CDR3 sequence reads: CASSLTRDWGTDTQYF. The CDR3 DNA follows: TGTGCCAGCAGCTTAACCCGGGACTGGGGGACAGATACGCAGTATTTT.

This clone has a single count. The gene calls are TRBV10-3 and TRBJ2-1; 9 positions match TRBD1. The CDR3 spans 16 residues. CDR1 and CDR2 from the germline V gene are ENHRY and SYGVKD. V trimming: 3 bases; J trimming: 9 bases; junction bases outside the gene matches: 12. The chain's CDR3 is CAISETGTGIWGEQFF. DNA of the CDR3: TGTGCCATCAGTGAAACCGGGACAGGGATTTGGGGTGAGCAGTTCTTC.

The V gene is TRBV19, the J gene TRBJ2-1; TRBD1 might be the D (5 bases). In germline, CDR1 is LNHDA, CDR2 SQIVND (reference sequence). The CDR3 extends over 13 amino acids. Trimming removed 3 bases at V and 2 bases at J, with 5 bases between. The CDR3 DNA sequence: TGTGCCAGTAGTATGGGGCCCTACAATGAGCAGTTCTTC. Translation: CASSMGPYNEQFF.

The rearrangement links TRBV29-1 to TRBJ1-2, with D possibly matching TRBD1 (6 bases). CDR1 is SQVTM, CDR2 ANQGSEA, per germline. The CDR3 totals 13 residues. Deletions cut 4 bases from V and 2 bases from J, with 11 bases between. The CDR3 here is CSVGDTTNYGYTF. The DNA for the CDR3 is TGCAGCGTTGGGGACACAACAAACTATGGCTACACCTTC.

The CDR3 loop reads CASSPDRGGYTF. CDR3 DNA: TGTGCCAGCAGCCCGGACAGGGGTGGCTACACCTTC. This sequence joins TRBV3-1 (or the pseudogene TRBV3-2) and TRBJ1-2, with 9 bases lining up with TRBD1. This CDR3 has 12 amino acids. The V segment lost 4 bases and the J segment 7 bases; nucleotides outside the gene matches: 1. Germline V gives CDR1 LGHDT, CDR2 YNNKEL (reference sequence).

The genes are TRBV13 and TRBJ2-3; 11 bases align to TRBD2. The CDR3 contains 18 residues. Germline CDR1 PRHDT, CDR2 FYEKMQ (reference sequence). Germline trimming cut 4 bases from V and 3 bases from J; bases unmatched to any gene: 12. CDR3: CASSSTSGRVGITDTQYF. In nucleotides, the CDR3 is TGTGCCAGCAGCTCCACTAGCGGGAGAGTAGGTATAACAGATACGCAGTATTTT.

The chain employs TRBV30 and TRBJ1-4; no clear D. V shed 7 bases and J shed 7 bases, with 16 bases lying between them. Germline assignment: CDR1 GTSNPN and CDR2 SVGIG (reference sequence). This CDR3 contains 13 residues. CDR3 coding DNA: TGTGCCTTATCCCAGTCTGGCATTGAAAAACTGTTTTTT. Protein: CALSQSGIEKLFF.

CDR3 protein: CASSILKASGYGYTF. The CDR3 DNA is TGTGCCAGCAGTATTTTAAAGGCGTCGGGGTATGGCTACACCTTC. The chain carries TRBV6-2 or TRBV6-3 and TRBJ1-2, with D unresolved. CDR1 is MNHEY, CDR2 SVGEGT, per germline. The CDR3 extends over 15 amino acids. V was clipped by 5 bases and J by 5 bases, with 18 bases between them.

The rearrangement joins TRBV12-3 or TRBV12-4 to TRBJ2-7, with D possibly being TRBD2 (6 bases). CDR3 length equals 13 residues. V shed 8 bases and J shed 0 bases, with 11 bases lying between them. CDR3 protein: CASGREYSYEQYF. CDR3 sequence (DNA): TGTGCCAGCGGTCGGGAGTACTCCTACGAGCAGTACTTC.

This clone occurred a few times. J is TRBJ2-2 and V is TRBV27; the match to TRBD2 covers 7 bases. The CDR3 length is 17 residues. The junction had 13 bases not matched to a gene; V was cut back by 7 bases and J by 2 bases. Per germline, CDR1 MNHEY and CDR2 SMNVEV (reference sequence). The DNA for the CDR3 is TGTGCCAGCACTTTGACCCCGCTAGCGGCAAACACCGGGGAGCTGTTTTTT. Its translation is CASTLTPLAANTGELFF.

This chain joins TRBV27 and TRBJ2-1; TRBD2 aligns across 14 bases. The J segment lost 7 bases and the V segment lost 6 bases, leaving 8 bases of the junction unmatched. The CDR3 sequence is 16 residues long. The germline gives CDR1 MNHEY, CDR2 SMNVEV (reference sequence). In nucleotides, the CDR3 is TGTGCCAGCAGCCTAGGGGGACTAGCGGGAGTAAATGAGCAGTTCTTC. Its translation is CASSLGGLAGVNEQFF.

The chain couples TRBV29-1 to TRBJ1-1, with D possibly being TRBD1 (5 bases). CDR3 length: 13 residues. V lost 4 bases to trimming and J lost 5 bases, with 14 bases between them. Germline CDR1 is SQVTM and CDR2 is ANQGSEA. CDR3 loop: CSVGGGLFTEAFF. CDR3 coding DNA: TGCAGCGTTGGTGGGGGACTCTTTACTGAAGCTTTCTTT.

CDR3 in amino acids: CASNKGYGYTF. In DNA, the CDR3 is TGTGCCAGCAATAAGGGGTATGGCTACACCTTC. The chain couples TRBV12-3 or TRBV12-4 to TRBJ1-2; D is possibly TRBD1 (5 bases). The CDR3 is 11 amino acids. V was shortened by 7 bases and J by 5 bases, with 8 bases between the two germline ends.

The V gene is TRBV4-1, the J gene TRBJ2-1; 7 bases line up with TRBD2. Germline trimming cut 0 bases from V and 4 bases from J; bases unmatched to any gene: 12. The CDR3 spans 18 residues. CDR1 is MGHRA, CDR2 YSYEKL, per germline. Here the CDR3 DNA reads TGCGCCAGCAGCCAAGATCCCGCGGGAGTTGATAGGTACAATGAGCAGTTCTTC. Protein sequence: CASSQDPAGVDRYNEQFF.

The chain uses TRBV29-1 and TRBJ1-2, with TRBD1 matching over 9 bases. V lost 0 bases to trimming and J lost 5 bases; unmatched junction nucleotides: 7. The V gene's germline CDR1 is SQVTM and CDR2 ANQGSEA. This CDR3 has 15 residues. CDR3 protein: CSVEDWTGEIYGYTF. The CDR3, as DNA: TGCAGCGTTGAAGACTGGACAGGGGAAATATATGGCTACACCTTC.

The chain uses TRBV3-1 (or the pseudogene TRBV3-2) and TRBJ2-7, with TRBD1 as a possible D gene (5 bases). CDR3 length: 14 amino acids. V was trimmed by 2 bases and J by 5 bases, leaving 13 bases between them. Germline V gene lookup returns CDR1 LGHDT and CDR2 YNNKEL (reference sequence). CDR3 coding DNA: TGTGCCAGCAGCCAATCCCAGGGTTTCGACGAGCAGTACTTC. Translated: CASSQSQGFDEQYF.

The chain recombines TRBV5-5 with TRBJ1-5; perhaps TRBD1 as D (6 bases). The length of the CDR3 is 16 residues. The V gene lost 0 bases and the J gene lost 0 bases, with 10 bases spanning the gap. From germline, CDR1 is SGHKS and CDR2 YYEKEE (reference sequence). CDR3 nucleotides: TGTGCCAGCAGCTTGGCCCCAGGGGATAGCAATCAGCCCCAGCATTTT. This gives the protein CASSLAPGDSNQPQHF.

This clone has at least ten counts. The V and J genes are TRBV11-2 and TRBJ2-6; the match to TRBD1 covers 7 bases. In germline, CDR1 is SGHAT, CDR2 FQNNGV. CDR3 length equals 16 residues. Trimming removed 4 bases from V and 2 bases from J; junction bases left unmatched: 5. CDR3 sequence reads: CASSSTGIPGANVLTF. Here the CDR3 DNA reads TGTGCCAGCAGCTCGACAGGGATCCCTGGGGCCAACGTCCTGACTTTC.

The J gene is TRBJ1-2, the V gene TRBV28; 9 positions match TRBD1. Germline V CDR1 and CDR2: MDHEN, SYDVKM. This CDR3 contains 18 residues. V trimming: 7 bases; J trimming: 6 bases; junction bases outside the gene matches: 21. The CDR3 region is CASTPPRPEQGAVNGYTF. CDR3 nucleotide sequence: TGTGCCAGCACCCCCCCCAGGCCGGAACAGGGGGCAGTTAATGGCTACACCTTC.

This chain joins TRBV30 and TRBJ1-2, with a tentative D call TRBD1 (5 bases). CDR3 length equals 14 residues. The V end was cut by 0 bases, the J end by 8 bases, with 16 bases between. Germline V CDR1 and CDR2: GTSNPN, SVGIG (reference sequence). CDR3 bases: TGTGCCTGGAGTGTACCTCTAGGGGTTATAGGCTACACCTTC. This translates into CAWSVPLGVIGYTF.

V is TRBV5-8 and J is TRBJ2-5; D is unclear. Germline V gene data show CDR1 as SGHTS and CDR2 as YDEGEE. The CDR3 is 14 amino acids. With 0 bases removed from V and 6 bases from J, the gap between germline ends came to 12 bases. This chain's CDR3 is CASSLGGAVKTQYF. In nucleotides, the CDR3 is TGTGCCAGCAGCTTGGGTGGCGCGGTAAAGACCCAGTACTTC. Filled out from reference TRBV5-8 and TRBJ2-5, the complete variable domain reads EAGVTQSPTHLIKTRGQQATLRCSPISGHTSVYWYQQALGLGLQFLLWYDEGEERNRGNFPPRFSGRQFPNYSSELNVNALELEDSALYLCASSLGGAVKTQYFGPGTRLLVL.

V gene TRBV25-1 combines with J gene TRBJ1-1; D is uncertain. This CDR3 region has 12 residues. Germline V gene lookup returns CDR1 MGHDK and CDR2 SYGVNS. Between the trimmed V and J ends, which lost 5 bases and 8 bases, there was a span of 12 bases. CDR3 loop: CASSYGVSEAFF. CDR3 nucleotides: TGTGCCAGCAGTTACGGGGTTTCCGAAGCTTTCTTT.

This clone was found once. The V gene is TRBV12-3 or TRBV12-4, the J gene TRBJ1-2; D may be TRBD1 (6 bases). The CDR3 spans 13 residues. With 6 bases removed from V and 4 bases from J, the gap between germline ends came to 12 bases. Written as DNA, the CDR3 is TGTGCCAGCAGAGAGGGGGTTGGCTATGGCTACACCTTC. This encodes CASREGVGYGYTF.

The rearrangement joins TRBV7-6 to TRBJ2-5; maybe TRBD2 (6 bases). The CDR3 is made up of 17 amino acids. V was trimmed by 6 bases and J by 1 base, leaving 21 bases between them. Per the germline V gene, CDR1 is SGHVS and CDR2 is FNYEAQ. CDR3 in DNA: TGTGCCAGCAGACCAAACCTTCTAGCGACATCCCAAGAGACCCAGTACTTC. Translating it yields CASRPNLLATSQETQYF.

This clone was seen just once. The DNA of the CDR3 is TGTGCCAGCAGCTCCACGGGGATCGGGGTTTTTTATGAAAAACTGTTTTTT. This gives the protein CASSSTGIGVFYEKLFF. V is TRBV7-9 and J is TRBJ1-4; D is unclear. Trimming pared 4 bases from V and 6 bases from J, leaving 21 bases between. There are 17 residues in the CDR3. Germline values: CDR1 SEHNR, CDR2 FQNEAQ (reference sequence). Looking up the rest from reference TRBV7-9 and TRBJ1-4 gives the full variable domain: DTGVSQNPRHKITKRGQNVTFRCDPISEHNRLYWYRQTLGQGPEFLTYFQNEAQLEKSRLLSDRFSAERPKGSFSTLEIQRTEQGDSAMYLCASSSTGIGVFYEKLFFGSGTQLSVL.

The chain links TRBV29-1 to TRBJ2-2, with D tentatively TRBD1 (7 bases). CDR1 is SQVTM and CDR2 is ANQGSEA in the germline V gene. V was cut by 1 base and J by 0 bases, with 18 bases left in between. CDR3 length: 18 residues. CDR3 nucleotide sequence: TGCAGCGTTGAAGTATCCCGACAGGGACTCACGAACACCGGGGAGCTGTTTTTT. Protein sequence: CSVEVSRQGLTNTGELFF.

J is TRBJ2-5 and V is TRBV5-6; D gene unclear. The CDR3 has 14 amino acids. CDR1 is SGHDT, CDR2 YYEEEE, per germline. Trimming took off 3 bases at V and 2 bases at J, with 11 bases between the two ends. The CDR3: CASSSPLIQETQYF. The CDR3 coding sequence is TGTGCCAGCAGCTCCCCCCTAATACAAGAGACCCAGTACTTC.